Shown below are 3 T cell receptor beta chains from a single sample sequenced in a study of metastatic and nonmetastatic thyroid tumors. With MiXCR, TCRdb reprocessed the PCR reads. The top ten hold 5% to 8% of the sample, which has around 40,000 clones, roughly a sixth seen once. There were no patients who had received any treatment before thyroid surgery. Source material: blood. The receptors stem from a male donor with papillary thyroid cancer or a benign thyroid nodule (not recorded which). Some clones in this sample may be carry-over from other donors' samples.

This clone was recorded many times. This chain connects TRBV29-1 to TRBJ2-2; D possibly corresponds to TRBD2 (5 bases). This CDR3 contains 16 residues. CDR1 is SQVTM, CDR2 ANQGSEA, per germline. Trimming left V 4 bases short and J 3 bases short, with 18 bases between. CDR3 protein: CSVVGSATKDTGELFF. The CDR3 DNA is TGCAGCGTTGTAGGCAGTGCGACTAAGGACACCGGGGAGCTGTTTTTT.

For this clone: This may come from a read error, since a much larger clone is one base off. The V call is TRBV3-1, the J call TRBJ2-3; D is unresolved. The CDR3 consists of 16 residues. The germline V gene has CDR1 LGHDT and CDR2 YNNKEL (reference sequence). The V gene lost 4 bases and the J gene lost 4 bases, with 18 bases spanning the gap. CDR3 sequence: CASSPSFSGVSDTQYF. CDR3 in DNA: TGTGCCAGCAGCCCTTCCTTTTCGGGTGTGTCAGATACGCAGTATTTT.

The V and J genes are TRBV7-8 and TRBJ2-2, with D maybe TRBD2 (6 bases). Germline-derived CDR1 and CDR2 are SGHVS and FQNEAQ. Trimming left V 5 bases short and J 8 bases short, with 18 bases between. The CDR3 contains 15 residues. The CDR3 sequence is CASSPGASAGGELFF. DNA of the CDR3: TGTGCCAGCAGCCCCGGGGCTAGCGCGGGGGGGGAGCTGTTTTTT.